This T cell receptor beta chain emerged from a study of control samples from healthy donors and cancer patients. Measured with immunoSEQ multiplex PCR; TCRdb has only the in-frame clones, and not every one. The table lists some 34,000 clones, 90% to 95% of them singletons. V gave up 10 bases and J gave up 4 bases, with 24 bases separating them. The length of the CDR3 is 15 residues. Per the germline V gene, CDR1 is SGHTS and CDR2 is YDEGEE. The source material was PBMCs. The chain has TRBV5-8 and TRBJ2-7; tentatively, D is TRBD2 (6 bases). The TCR comes from a man between 40 and 49 years old with colorectal cancer. The CDR3 DNA is TGTGCCGCAAGCCGGCCTGGGGTTAGCGGATACGAGCAGTACTTC. It yields the protein CAASRPGVSGYEQYF.